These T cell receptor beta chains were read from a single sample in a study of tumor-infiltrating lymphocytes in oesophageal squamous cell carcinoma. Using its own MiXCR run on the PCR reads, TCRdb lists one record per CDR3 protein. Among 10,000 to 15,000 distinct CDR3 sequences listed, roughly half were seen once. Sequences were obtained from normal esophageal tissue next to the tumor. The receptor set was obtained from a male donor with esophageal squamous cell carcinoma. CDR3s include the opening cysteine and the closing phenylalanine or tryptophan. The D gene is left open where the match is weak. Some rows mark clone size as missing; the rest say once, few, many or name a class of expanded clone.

CDR3nt: TGTGCCAGCAATTTAGCGGGACCAGGGGCAGAGACCCAGTACTTC; CDR3aa: CASNLAGPGAETQYF; d_gene: TRBD2; v_gene: TRBV12-3/TRBV12-4; j_gene: TRBJ2-5; abundance: -
CDR3nt: TGTGCCAGCAGTGAGCCCTACAAGGCCGGGGAGCTGTACTTC; CDR3aa: CASSEPYKAGELYF; d_gene: -; v_gene: TRBV6-1; j_gene: TRBJ2-7; abundance: -
CDR3nt: TGTGCCAGCAGCTTGGCTAGCTCCTACAATGAGCAGTTCTTC; CDR3aa: CASSLASSYNEQFF; d_gene: -; v_gene: TRBV7-9; j_gene: TRBJ2-1; abundance: -
CDR3nt: TGTGCCAGCAGCGTCAAACTAGCGGGAGACTACAATGAGCAGTTCTTC; CDR3aa: CASSVKLAGDYNEQFF; d_gene: TRBD2; v_gene: TRBV6-4; j_gene: TRBJ2-1; abundance: -
CDR3nt: TGTGCCAGCAGCTTCTACGCAACAGGGAAGTACAATGAGCAGTACTTC; CDR3aa: CASSFYATGKYNEQYF; d_gene: -; v_gene: TRBV7-8; j_gene: TRBJ2-7; abundance: -
CDR3nt: TGTGCCAGCAGCTCCATAGCGGAGGGGGGGACCAATGAGCAGTTCTTC; CDR3aa: CASSSIAEGGTNEQFF; d_gene: -; v_gene: TRBV6-1; j_gene: TRBJ2-1; abundance: -
CDR3nt: TGTGCCAGCAGCTTGAGGACTAGCGGGAGGGCCGGTACGGAGACCCAGTACTTC; CDR3aa: CASSLRTSGRAGTETQYF; d_gene: TRBD2; v_gene: TRBV7-3; j_gene: TRBJ2-5; abundance: -
CDR3nt: TGTGCCAGCACAGGGTCCTCAGATCAAGAGACCCAGTACTTC; CDR3aa: CASTGSSDQETQYF; d_gene: -; v_gene: TRBV12-3/TRBV12-4; j_gene: TRBJ2-5; abundance: few
CDR3nt: TGTGCCAGCAGCCCCCAGCCCGTCTCTGGGGCCAACGTCCTGACTTTC; CDR3aa: CASSPQPVSGANVLTF; d_gene: -; v_gene: TRBV7-8; j_gene: TRBJ2-6; abundance: -
CDR3nt: TGTGCCAGCAGTGAAGGGACAGGGGACGGTCAGCCCCAGCATTTT; CDR3aa: CASSEGTGDGQPQHF; d_gene: TRBD1; v_gene: TRBV6-1; j_gene: TRBJ1-5; abundance: -
CDR3nt: TGCAGTGCTAGAGACAGGACGGACTCCTACGAGCAGTACTTC; CDR3aa: CSARDRTDSYEQYF; d_gene: -; v_gene: TRBV20-1; j_gene: TRBJ2-7; abundance: many
CDR3nt: TGTGCCAGCAGCTTTGAACGTGAGCAGTTCTTC; CDR3aa: CASSFEREQFF; d_gene: -; v_gene: TRBV5-4; j_gene: TRBJ2-1; abundance: many
CDR3nt: TGTGCCAGCAGTCCCTCCGGGACGGCCTATGGCTACACCTTC; CDR3aa: CASSPSGTAYGYTF; d_gene: -; v_gene: TRBV6-1; j_gene: TRBJ1-2; abundance: -
CDR3nt: TGTGCCAGCAGCCGAATCGGGGGGGGCGGAGAGACCCAGTACTTC; CDR3aa: CASSRIGGGGETQYF; d_gene: TRBD2; v_gene: TRBV28; j_gene: TRBJ2-5; abundance: -
CDR3nt: TGTGCCAGCAGCTTGGAGAATTTCCCCTCCGAGCAGTACTTC; CDR3aa: CASSLENFPSEQYF; d_gene: -; v_gene: TRBV5-6; j_gene: TRBJ2-7; abundance: -
CDR3nt: TGCGCCAGCAGCTTGGAAGGCAGGTGGGAGTACCAAGAGACCCAGTACTTC; CDR3aa: CASSLEGRWEYQETQYF; d_gene: -; v_gene: TRBV5-1; j_gene: TRBJ2-5; abundance: -
CDR3nt: TGCAGTGCTACCAGGGCCGACTATGGCTACACCTTC; CDR3aa: CSATRADYGYTF; d_gene: -; v_gene: TRBV20-1; j_gene: TRBJ1-2; abundance: few
CDR3nt: TGCGCCAGCAGCTATGTGACGGGTGGACACAATGAGCAGTTCTTC; CDR3aa: CASSYVTGGHNEQFF; d_gene: -; v_gene: TRBV5-1; j_gene: TRBJ2-1; abundance: -
CDR3nt: TGTGCCAGCAGCAGAGCCGGGACTAGCGAAGAGACCCAGTACTTC; CDR3aa: CASSRAGTSEETQYF; d_gene: TRBD2; v_gene: TRBV7-3; j_gene: TRBJ2-5; abundance: -
CDR3nt: TGTGCCAGCAGCTTGGTAGCGGGCGCTTACAATGAGCAGTTCTTC; CDR3aa: CASSLVAGAYNEQFF; d_gene: TRBD2; v_gene: TRBV5-5; j_gene: TRBJ2-1; abundance: -
CDR3nt: TGTGCCAGCAGCCGTACCGGGACAAATAACTACAATGAGCAGTTCTTC; CDR3aa: CASSRTGTNNYNEQFF; d_gene: -; v_gene: TRBV11-1; j_gene: TRBJ2-1; abundance: -
CDR3nt: TGTGCCACTCAGTGGACAGATACGCAGTATTTT; CDR3aa: CATQWTDTQYF; d_gene: -; v_gene: TRBV10-3; j_gene: TRBJ2-3; abundance: -
CDR3nt: TGCAGTGCTAGAGGCAGGGGGTACACTGAAGCTTTCTTT; CDR3aa: CSARGRGYTEAFF; d_gene: TRBD1; v_gene: TRBV20-1; j_gene: TRBJ1-1; abundance: -
CDR3nt: TGTGCCAGCAGCTCTGCCGGGACTACTGCCTACGAGCAGTACTTC; CDR3aa: CASSSAGTTAYEQYF; d_gene: TRBD2; v_gene: TRBV7-2; j_gene: TRBJ2-7; abundance: -
CDR3nt: TGTGCTAGCAGCTTATCCCATAGCAACGAGCAGTTCTTC; CDR3aa: CASSLSHSNEQFF; d_gene: -; v_gene: TRBV7-6; j_gene: TRBJ2-1; abundance: -
CDR3nt: TGTGCCAGCAGCCCTAGGAGTTTTTATAGCGGGAGATACGAGCAGTACTTC; CDR3aa: CASSPRSFYSGRYEQYF; d_gene: TRBD2; v_gene: TRBV3-1; j_gene: TRBJ2-7; abundance: -
CDR3nt: TGTGCCAGCAGACAGCTGGGACAGGGGTTAAAGGGTGAGCAGTTCTTC; CDR3aa: CASRQLGQGLKGEQFF; d_gene: TRBD1; v_gene: TRBV11-3; j_gene: TRBJ2-1; abundance: -
CDR3nt: TGTGCCAGCAGCCGACTAGCGGGAGGGGGGACCCAGTACTTC; CDR3aa: CASSRLAGGGTQYF; d_gene: TRBD2; v_gene: TRBV7-3; j_gene: TRBJ2-5; abundance: medium-sized
CDR3nt: TGTGCCAGCAATCTAGCGTCGTACAATGAGCAGTACTTC; CDR3aa: CASNLASYNEQYF; d_gene: -; v_gene: TRBV28; j_gene: TRBJ2-7; abundance: -
CDR3nt: TGTGCCAGCAGCGTGACAGGTGGTGAGCAGTTCTTC; CDR3aa: CASSVTGGEQFF; d_gene: -; v_gene: TRBV11-3; j_gene: TRBJ2-1; abundance: -
CDR3nt: TGTGCCAGCAGTTTAATGGGTCAGGACAATGAGCAGTACTTC; CDR3aa: CASSLMGQDNEQYF; d_gene: -; v_gene: TRBV12-3/TRBV12-4; j_gene: TRBJ2-7; abundance: -
CDR3nt: TGTGCCAGCAGTGGACAGAAAAACATTCAGTACTTC; CDR3aa: CASSGQKNIQYF; d_gene: -; v_gene: TRBV2; j_gene: TRBJ2-4; abundance: many
CDR3nt: TGTGCCAGCAAAGAAGGGGGCGGCCTTATCTATGGCTACACCTTC; CDR3aa: CASKEGGGLIYGYTF; d_gene: TRBD1; v_gene: TRBV6-6; j_gene: TRBJ1-2; abundance: -
CDR3nt: TGTGCCAGCAGGACCACAGGGAGCTCCTACAATGAGCAGTTCTTC; CDR3aa: CASRTTGSSYNEQFF; d_gene: -; v_gene: TRBV7-2; j_gene: TRBJ2-1; abundance: -
CDR3nt: TGTGCCAGCAGCTTGCCCCCGGGACAGTTGGCCAAAAACATTCAGTACTTC; CDR3aa: CASSLPPGQLAKNIQYF; d_gene: TRBD1; v_gene: TRBV7-2; j_gene: TRBJ2-4; abundance: few
CDR3nt: TGTGCTAGCAGCTATCATAGCTCAGATACGCAGTATTTT; CDR3aa: CASSYHSSDTQYF; d_gene: -; v_gene: TRBV7-6; j_gene: TRBJ2-3; abundance: few
CDR3nt: TGTGCCAGCAGTTTAGGGCCCACAGGGCACTATGGCTACACCTTC; CDR3aa: CASSLGPTGHYGYTF; d_gene: -; v_gene: TRBV27; j_gene: TRBJ1-2; abundance: many
CDR3nt: TGTGCCAGCAGCTTGGACGGTCCCACAGATACGCAGTATTTT; CDR3aa: CASSLDGPTDTQYF; d_gene: -; v_gene: TRBV7-9; j_gene: TRBJ2-3; abundance: few
CDR3nt: TGTGCCAGCAGTGATTTTGAGGGGGCGGGGGTGGGCACTGAAGCTTTCTTT; CDR3aa: CASSDFEGAGVGTEAFF; d_gene: TRBD1; v_gene: TRBV25-1; j_gene: TRBJ1-1; abundance: -
CDR3nt: TGTGCCAGCAGCCACCGGACTAGCGGGTCGGGTGAGCAGTTCTTC; CDR3aa: CASSHRTSGSGEQFF; d_gene: TRBD2; v_gene: TRBV7-9; j_gene: TRBJ2-1; abundance: once
CDR3nt: TGTGCCAGCAGTTACTCGACTAGCGCCTACTCCTACAATGAGCAGTTCTTC; CDR3aa: CASSYSTSAYSYNEQFF; d_gene: TRBD2; v_gene: TRBV6-6; j_gene: TRBJ2-1; abundance: -
CDR3nt: TGTGCCAGCAGCGCGGACTATTTCGGCAATGAGCAGTTCTTC; CDR3aa: CASSADYFGNEQFF; d_gene: -; v_gene: TRBV7-3; j_gene: TRBJ2-1; abundance: few
CDR3nt: TGTGCCAGCAGCTCCCCGGGGGTAGATACGCAGTATTTT; CDR3aa: CASSSPGVDTQYF; d_gene: -; v_gene: TRBV11-1; j_gene: TRBJ2-3; abundance: -
CDR3nt: TGTGCCAGCAGTTCCCCGACGGGCTTCGCTTTCTTT; CDR3aa: CASSSPTGFAFF; d_gene: -; v_gene: TRBV6-1; j_gene: TRBJ1-1; abundance: medium-sized
CDR3nt: TGTGCCAGCAGCCCTGAAACAGATACGCAGTATTTT; CDR3aa: CASSPETDTQYF; d_gene: -; v_gene: TRBV7-4; j_gene: TRBJ2-3; abundance: -
CDR3nt: TGTGCCAGCAGCTCTCTGGGCGTGGAAGAGACCCAGTACTTC; CDR3aa: CASSSLGVEETQYF; d_gene: -; v_gene: TRBV7-6; j_gene: TRBJ2-5; abundance: few
CDR3nt: TGTGCCAGCAGCCCCTCTAGCGGGGCTCAGGGCGAGCAGTACTTC; CDR3aa: CASSPSSGAQGEQYF; d_gene: TRBD2; v_gene: TRBV7-3; j_gene: TRBJ2-7; abundance: -
CDR3nt: TGTGCCAGCAGCTTAGGGGGGACTTATAATTCACCCCTCCACTTT; CDR3aa: CASSLGGTYNSPLHF; d_gene: -; v_gene: TRBV7-8; j_gene: TRBJ1-6; abundance: -
CDR3nt: TGTGCCAGCAGTTTCGGCGGGGGGGAGGCAGATTTT; CDR3aa: CASSFGGGEADF; d_gene: TRBD2; v_gene: TRBV25-1; j_gene: TRBJ2-3; abundance: -
CDR3nt: TGTGCCATCAGTGACCTAACGGAAGAGCAGTTCTTC; CDR3aa: CAISDLTEEQFF; d_gene: -; v_gene: TRBV10-3; j_gene: TRBJ2-1; abundance: few
CDR3nt: TGTGCCAGCAGTTTAGAGTGGGGAGAGACCCAGTACTTC; CDR3aa: CASSLEWGETQYF; d_gene: -; v_gene: TRBV12-3/TRBV12-4; j_gene: TRBJ2-5; abundance: -
CDR3nt: TGTGCCAGCAGCACTGCGGGGACGGTGGTGACCCAGTACTTC; CDR3aa: CASSTAGTVVTQYF; d_gene: -; v_gene: TRBV7-2; j_gene: TRBJ2-5; abundance: -
CDR3nt: TGTGCCAGCAGATCTAGCGGGGTCCAAGAGACCCAGTACTTC; CDR3aa: CASRSSGVQETQYF; d_gene: TRBD2; v_gene: TRBV12-3/TRBV12-4; j_gene: TRBJ2-5; abundance: few
CDR3nt: TGTGCCAGCAGCCCCCCGGGCTATTACACCGGGGAGCTGTTTTTT; CDR3aa: CASSPPGYYTGELFF; d_gene: -; v_gene: TRBV3-1; j_gene: TRBJ2-2; abundance: -
CDR3nt: TGTGCCAGCAGTTTATGGGGGGAGAGCTCCTACAATGAGCAGTTCTTC; CDR3aa: CASSLWGESSYNEQFF; d_gene: -; v_gene: TRBV12-3/TRBV12-4; j_gene: TRBJ2-1; abundance: medium-sized